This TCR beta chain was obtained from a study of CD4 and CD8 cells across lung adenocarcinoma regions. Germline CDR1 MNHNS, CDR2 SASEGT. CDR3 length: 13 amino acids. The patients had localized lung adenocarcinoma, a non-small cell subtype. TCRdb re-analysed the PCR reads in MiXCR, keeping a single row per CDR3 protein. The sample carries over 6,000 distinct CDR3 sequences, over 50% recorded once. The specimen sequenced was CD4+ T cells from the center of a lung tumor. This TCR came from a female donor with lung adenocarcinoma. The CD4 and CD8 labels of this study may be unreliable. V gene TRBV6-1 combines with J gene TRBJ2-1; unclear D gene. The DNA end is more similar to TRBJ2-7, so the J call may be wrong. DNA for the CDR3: TGTGCCAGCAGTGAAGCTGGCCAAGATACGCAGTACTTC. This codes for CASSEAGQDTQYF.